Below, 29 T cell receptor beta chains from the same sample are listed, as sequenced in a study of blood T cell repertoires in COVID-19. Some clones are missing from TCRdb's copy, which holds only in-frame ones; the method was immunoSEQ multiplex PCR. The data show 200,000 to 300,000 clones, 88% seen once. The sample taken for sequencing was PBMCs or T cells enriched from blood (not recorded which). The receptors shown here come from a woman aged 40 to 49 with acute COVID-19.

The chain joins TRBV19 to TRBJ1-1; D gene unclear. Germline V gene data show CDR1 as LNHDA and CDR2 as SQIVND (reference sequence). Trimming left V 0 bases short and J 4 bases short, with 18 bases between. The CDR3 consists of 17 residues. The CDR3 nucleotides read TGTGCCAGTAGTATAGAACCCCAAGGCCTTCGAGGCACTGAAGCTTTCTTT. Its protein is CASSIEPQGLRGTEAFF.

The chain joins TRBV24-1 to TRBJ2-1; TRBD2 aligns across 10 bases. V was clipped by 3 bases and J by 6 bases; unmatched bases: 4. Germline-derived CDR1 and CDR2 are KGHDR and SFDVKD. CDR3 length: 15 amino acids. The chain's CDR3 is CATSDPGTSVNEQFF. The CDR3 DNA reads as TGTGCCACCAGTGATCCCGGGACTAGCGTCAATGAGCAGTTCTTC.

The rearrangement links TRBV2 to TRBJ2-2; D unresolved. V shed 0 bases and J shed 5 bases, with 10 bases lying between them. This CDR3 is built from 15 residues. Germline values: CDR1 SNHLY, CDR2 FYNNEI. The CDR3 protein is CASSEARPRTGELFF. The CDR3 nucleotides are TGTGCCAGCAGTGAAGCGCGCCCGAGGACCGGGGAGCTGTTTTTT. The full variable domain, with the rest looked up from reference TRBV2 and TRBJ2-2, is EPEVTQTPSHQVTQMGQEVILRCVPISNHLYFYWYRQILGQKVEFLVSFYNNEISEKSEIFDDQFSVERPDGSNFTLKIRSTKLEDSAMYFCASSEARPRTGELFFGEGSRLTVL.

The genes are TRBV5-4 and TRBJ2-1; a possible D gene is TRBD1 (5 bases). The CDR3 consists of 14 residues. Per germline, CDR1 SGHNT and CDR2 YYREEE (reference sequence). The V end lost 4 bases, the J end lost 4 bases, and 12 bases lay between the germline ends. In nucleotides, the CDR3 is TGTGCCAGCAGCCCCCCGACAGTTTACAATGAGCAGTTCTTC. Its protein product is CASSPPTVYNEQFF.

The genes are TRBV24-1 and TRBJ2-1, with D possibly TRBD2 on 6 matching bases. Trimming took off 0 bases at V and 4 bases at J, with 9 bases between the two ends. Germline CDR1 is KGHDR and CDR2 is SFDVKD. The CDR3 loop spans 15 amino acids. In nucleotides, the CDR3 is TGTGCCACCAGTGATTTGGGGCGGGGTTACAATGAGCAGTTCTTC. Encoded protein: CATSDLGRGYNEQFF.

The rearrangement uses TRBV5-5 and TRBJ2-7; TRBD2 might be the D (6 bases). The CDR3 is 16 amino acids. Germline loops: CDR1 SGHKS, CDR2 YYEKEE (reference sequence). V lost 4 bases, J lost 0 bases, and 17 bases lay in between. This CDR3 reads CASSPRLAGSSYEQYF. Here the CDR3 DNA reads TGTGCCAGCAGCCCTCGTCTGGCCGGGAGCTCCTACGAGCAGTACTTC.

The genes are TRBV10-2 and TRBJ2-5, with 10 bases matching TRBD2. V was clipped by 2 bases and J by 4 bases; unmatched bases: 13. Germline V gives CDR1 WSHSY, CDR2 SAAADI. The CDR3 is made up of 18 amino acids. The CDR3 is CASSERIASGGRGETQYF. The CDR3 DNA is TGCGCCAGCAGTGAGAGGATTGCTAGCGGGGGTCGGGGAGAGACCCAGTACTTC.

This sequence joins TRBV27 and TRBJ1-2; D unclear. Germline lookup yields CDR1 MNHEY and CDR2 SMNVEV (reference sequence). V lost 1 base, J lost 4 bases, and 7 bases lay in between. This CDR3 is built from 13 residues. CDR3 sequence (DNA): TGTGCCAGCAGTTTATTATCCGGCTATGGCTACACCTTC. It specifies CASSLLSGYGYTF.

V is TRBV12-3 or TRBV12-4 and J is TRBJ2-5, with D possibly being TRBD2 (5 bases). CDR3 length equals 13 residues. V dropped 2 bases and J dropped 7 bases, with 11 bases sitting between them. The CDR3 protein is CASSLSGIGTQYF. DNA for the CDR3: TGTGCCAGCAGTTTATCGGGGATTGGGACCCAGTACTTC.

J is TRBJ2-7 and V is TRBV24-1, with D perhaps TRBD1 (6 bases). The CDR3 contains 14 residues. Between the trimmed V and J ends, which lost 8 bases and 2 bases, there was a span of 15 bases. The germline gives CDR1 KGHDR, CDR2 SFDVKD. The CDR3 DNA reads TGTGCCACCATCTCGCGGACAGAACCCTACGAGCAGTACGTC. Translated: CATISRTEPYEQYV.

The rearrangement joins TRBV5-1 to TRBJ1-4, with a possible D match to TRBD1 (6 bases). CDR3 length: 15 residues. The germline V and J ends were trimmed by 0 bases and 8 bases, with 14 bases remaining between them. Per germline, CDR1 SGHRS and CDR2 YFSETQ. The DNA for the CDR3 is TGCGCCAGCAGCTTGGACGGGACATCGTACGAAAAACTGTTTTTT. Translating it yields CASSLDGTSYEKLFF.

CDR3 coding DNA: TGTGCCAGCTCACCACCGGGGGGTGAGCAGTTCTTC. The encoded protein is CASSPPGGEQFF. This chain uses TRBV18 with TRBJ2-1; tentative D call: TRBD2 (6 bases). The CDR3 is made up of 12 amino acids. CDR1 is KGHSH and CDR2 is LQKENI in the germline V gene. Trimming removed 0 bases at V and 9 bases at J, with 6 bases between.

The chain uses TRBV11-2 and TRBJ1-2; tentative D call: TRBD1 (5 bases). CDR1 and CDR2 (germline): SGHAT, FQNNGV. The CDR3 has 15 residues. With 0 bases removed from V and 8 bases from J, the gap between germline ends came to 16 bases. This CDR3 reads CASSLDPPTGEGYTF. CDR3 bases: TGTGCCAGCAGCTTAGATCCGCCGACGGGGGAAGGCTACACCTTC.

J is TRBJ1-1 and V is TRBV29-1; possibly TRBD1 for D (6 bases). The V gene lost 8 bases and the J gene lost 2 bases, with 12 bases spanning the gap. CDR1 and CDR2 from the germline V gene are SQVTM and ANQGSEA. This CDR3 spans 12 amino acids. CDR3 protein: CSSQGGNTEAFF. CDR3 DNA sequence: TGCAGCTCTCAAGGGGGTAACACTGAAGCTTTCTTT. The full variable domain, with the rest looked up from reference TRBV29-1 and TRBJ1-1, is SAVISQKPSRDICQRGTSLTIQCQVDSQVTMMFWYRQQPGQSLTLIATANQGSEATYESGFVIDKFPISRPNLTFSTLTVSNMSPEDSSIYLCSSQGGNTEAFFGQGTRLTVV.

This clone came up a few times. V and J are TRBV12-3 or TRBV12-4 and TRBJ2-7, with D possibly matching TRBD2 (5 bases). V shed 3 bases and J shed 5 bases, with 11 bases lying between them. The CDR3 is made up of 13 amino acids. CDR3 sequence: CASSLQRNDEQYV. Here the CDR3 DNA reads TGTGCCAGCAGTTTGCAGCGGAACGACGAGCAGTACGTC.

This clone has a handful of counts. CDR3 amino acids: CASSVGPIGLAGGAVGELFF. The CDR3, as DNA: TGTGCCAGCAGCGTAGGACCCATTGGCCTAGCGGGAGGAGCTGTCGGGGAGCTGTTTTTT. The J gene is TRBJ2-2, the V gene TRBV9; TRBD2 matches 11 bases. Germline V gives CDR1 SGDLS, CDR2 YYNGEE. The V gene end was trimmed by 0 bases and the J gene end by 7 bases; junction bases not matched to a gene: 17. The CDR3 has 20 residues.

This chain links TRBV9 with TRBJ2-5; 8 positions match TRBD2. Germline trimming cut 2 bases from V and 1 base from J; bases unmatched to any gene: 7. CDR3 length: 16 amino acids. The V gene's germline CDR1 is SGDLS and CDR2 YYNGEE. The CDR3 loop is CASSVSSSGGQETQYF. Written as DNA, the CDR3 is TGTGCCAGCAGCGTCAGCTCGAGCGGGGGCCAAGAGACCCAGTACTTC.

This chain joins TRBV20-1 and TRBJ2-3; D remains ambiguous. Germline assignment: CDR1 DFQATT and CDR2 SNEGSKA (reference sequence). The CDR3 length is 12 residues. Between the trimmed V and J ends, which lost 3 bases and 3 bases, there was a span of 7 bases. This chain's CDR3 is CSASGETDTQYF. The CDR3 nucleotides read TGCAGTGCTAGTGGAGAGACAGATACGCAGTATTTT.

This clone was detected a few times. CDR3 sequence: CASSIRGPGQGAKAEAFF. Here the CDR3 DNA reads TGTGCCAGTAGTATAAGGGGACCGGGACAGGGAGCCAAGGCTGAAGCTTTCTTT. V and J are TRBV19 and TRBJ1-1; 9 nucleotides line up with TRBD1. J was trimmed by 6 bases and V by 2 bases; bases with no gene match: 16. The germline V gene has CDR1 LNHDA and CDR2 SQIVND (reference sequence). This CDR3 is built from 18 residues.

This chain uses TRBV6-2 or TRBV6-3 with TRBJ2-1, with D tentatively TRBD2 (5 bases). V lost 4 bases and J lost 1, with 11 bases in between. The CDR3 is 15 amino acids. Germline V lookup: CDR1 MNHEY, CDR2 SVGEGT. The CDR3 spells CASSSDLFSYNEQFF. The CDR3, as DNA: TGTGCCAGCAGTTCGGACTTATTTTCCTACAATGAGCAGTTCTTC.

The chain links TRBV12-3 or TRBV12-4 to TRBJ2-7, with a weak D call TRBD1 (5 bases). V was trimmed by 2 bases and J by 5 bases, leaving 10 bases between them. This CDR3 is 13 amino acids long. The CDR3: CASSLFLGDEQYF. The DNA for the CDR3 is TGTGCCAGCAGTTTATTCCTAGGGGACGAGCAGTACTTC.

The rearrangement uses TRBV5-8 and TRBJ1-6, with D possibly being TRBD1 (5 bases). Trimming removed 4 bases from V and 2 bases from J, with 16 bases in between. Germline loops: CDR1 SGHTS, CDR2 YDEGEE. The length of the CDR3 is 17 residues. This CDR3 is CASSPHQGITYNSPLHF. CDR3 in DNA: TGTGCCAGCAGCCCTCACCAGGGTATCACCTATAATTCACCCCTCCACTTT. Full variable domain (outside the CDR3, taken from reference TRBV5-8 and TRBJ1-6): EAGVTQSPTHLIKTRGQQATLRCSPISGHTSVYWYQQALGLGLQFLLWYDEGEERNRGNFPPRFSGRQFPNYSSELNVNALELEDSALYLCASSPHQGITYNSPLHFGNGTRLTVT.

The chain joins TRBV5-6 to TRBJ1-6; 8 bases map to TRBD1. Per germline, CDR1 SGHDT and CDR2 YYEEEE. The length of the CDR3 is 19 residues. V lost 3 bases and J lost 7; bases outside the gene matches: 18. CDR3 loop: CASSSFIGGQGLENSPLHF. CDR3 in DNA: TGTGCCAGCAGCTCATTTATCGGCGGACAGGGACTCGAAAATTCACCCCTCCACTTT.

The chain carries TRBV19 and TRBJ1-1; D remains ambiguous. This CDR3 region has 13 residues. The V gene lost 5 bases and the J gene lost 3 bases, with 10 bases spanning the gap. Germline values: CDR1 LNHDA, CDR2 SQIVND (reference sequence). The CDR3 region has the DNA TGTGCCAGTAGTCCCGCGGCCGACACTGAAGCTTTCTTT. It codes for CASSPAADTEAFF.

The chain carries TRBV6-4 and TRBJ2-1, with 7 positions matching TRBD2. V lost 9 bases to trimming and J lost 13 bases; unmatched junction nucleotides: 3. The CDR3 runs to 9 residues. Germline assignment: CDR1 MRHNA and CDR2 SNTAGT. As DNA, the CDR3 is TGTGCCAGGGGGGGGGAACAGTTCTTC. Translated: CARGGEQFF.

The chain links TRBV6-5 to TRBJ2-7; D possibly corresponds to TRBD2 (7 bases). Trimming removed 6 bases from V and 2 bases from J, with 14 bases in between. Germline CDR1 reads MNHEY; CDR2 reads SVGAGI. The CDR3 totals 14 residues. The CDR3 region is CASSWRGGTYEQYF. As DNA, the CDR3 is TGTGCCAGCAGCTGGAGGGGGGGTACCTACGAGCAGTACTTC.

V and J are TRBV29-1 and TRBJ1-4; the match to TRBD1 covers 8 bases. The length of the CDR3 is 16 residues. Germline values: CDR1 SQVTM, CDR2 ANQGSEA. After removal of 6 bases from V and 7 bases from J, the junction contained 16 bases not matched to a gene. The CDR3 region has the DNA TGCAGCGTCGAATCTTTCCAACAGGGGGGGATTGAAAAACTGTTTTTT. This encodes CSVESFQQGGIEKLFF. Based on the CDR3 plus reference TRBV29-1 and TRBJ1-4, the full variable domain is SAVISQKPSRDICQRGTSLTIQCQVDSQVTMMFWYRQQPGQSLTLIATANQGSEATYESGFVIDKFPISRPNLTFSTLTVSNMSPEDSSIYLCSVESFQQGGIEKLFFGSGTQLSVL.

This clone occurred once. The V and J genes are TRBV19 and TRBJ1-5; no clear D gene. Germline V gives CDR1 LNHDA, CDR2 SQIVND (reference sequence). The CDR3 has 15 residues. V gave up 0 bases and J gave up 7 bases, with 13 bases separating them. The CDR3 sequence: CASSIDAGSHQPQHF. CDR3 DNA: TGTGCCAGTAGTATAGATGCAGGATCTCACCAGCCCCAGCATTTT.

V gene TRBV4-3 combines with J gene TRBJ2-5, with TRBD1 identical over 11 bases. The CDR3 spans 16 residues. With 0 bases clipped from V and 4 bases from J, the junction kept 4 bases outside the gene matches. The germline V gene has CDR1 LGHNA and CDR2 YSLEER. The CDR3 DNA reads TGCGCCAGCAGCCAAGAAGGGACAGGGGGAGCAGAGACCCAGTACTTC. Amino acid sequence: CASSQEGTGGAETQYF.